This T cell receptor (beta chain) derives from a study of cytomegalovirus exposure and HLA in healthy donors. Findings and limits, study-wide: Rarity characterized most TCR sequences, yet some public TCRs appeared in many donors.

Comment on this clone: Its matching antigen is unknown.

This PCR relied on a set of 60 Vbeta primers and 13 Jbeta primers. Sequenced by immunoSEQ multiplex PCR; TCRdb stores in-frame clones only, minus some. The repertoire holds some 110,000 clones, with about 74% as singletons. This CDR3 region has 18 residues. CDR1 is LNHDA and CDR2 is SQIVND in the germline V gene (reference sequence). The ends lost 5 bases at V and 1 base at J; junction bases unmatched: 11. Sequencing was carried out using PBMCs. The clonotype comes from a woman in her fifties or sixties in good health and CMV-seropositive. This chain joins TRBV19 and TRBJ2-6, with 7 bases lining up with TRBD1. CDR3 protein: CASSLGGSAISGANVLTF. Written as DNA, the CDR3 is TGTGCCAGTAGTCTAGGGGGCTCGGCGATATCTGGGGCCAACGTCCTGACTTTC.